Following are 7 T cell receptor beta chains from one sample sequenced in a study of cytomegalovirus exposure and HLA in healthy donors. Vbeta (60) and Jbeta (13) primers were used in the PCR. TCRdb's table, derived via immunoSEQ multiplex PCR, lists solely in-frame clones and lacks some. In the table there are 90,000 to 110,000 clones, about 80% of which are singletons. The sample was PBMCs. The receptors come from a man younger than 40 in good health and CMV-seronegative.

V and J are TRBV9 and TRBJ2-1, with TRBD2 matching 8 bases. The CDR3 loop spans 15 amino acids. The germline V gene encodes CDR1 SGDLS and CDR2 YYNGEE. The trim removed 4 bases at V and 6 bases at J, leaving 9 bases unmatched. CDR3 sequence (DNA): TGTGCCAGCAGCCGGGGGGGCCTAGGGTCCAATGAGCAGTTCTTC. It codes for CASSRGGLGSNEQFF. Combining the CDR3 with reference TRBV9 and TRBJ2-1 gives the whole variable domain DSGVTQTPKHLITATGQRVTLRCSPRSGDLSVYWYQQSLDQGLQFLIQYYNGEERAKGNILERFSAQQFPDLHSELNLSSLELGDSALYFCASSRGGLGSNEQFFGPGTRLTVL.

This clone turned up a few times. CDR3 in amino acids: CASSVAGEGGEQFF. The CDR3 DNA follows: TGTGCCAGCAGTGTAGCGGGGGAGGGCGGTGAGCAGTTCTTC. V usage is TRBV6-4 and J usage is TRBJ2-1; 9 nucleotides align to TRBD2. The CDR3 extends over 14 amino acids. Per the germline V gene, CDR1 is MRHNA and CDR2 is SNTAGT. The J segment lost 9 bases and the V segment lost 4 bases, leaving 7 bases of the junction unmatched.

Here the CDR3 DNA reads TGCAGCGTTCTTCGGACAGGGGGCGACTATGGCTACACCTTC. Its protein is CSVLRTGGDYGYTF. The chain has TRBV29-1 and TRBJ1-2; 11 bases agree with TRBD1. V lost 5 bases to trimming and J lost 3 bases; unmatched junction nucleotides: 5. This CDR3 is 14 amino acids long. Germline V gives CDR1 SQVTM, CDR2 ANQGSEA.

The chain links TRBV5-1 to TRBJ1-4, with 7 bases lining up with TRBD1. Germline CDR1 and CDR2: SGHRS and YFSETQ. The J segment lost 6 bases and the V segment lost 5 bases, leaving 7 bases of the junction unmatched. The CDR3 loop spans 14 amino acids. The CDR3 DNA sequence: TGCGCCAGCAGATCGGAGGGGGCTTATGAAAAACTGTTTTTT. It specifies CASRSEGAYEKLFF.

The V and J genes are TRBV7-9 and TRBJ2-3, with 9 nucleotides matching TRBD1. The length of the CDR3 is 14 residues. Looked up from germline, CDR1 is SEHNR and CDR2 is FQNEAQ (reference sequence). Unmatched junction bases numbered 6, after V lost 5 bases and J lost 6 bases. The CDR3 reads CASSLTGGLDTQYF. In DNA form, the CDR3 reads TGTGCCAGCAGCCTGACAGGGGGGCTGGATACGCAGTATTTT.

V and J are TRBV5-4 and TRBJ1-3; D unresolved. Germline CDR1 reads SGHNT; CDR2 reads YYREEE (reference sequence). V was pared by 4 bases and J by 0 bases, with 11 bases between. There are 15 residues in the CDR3. CDR3 region: CASSPSFYSGNTIYF. DNA of the CDR3: TGTGCCAGCAGCCCCTCCTTTTACTCTGGAAACACCATATATTTT.

This chain connects TRBV2 to TRBJ1-1; the D is unclear. This CDR3 spans 10 amino acids. Per germline, CDR1 SNHLY and CDR2 FYNNEI. The V end lost 3 bases, the J end lost 14 bases, and 10 bases lay between the germline ends. As DNA, the CDR3 is TGTGCCAGCAGTGACCCCGAGAACTTCTTT. Protein sequence: CASSDPENFF.